This T cell receptor (beta chain) was recorded in a study of cytomegalovirus exposure and HLA in healthy donors. Broader study findings: Overall, roughly 150 TCR beta chains were annotated as cytomegalovirus-associated.

This CDR3 has 15 amino acids. Germline V gives CDR1 LGHNA, CDR2 YSLEER. V was shortened by 1 base and J by 4 bases, with 8 bases between the two germline ends. This clone was seen more than once but under ten times. Its target is not known. Primers for the PCR totalled 60 Vbeta and 13 Jbeta. The assay was immunoSEQ multiplex PCR, and TCRdb's table has in-frame clones only and misses some. The data contain tens of thousands of clones, more than 50% of them singletons. This chain joins TRBV4-3 and TRBJ1-6; perhaps TRBD1 as D (5 bases). The clonotype originates from a woman in her forties in good health and CMV-seropositive. Sequenced material: PBMCs. Here the CDR3 reads CASSQATDYNSPLHF. The CDR3 DNA follows: TGCGCCAGCAGCCAAGCGACAGATTATAATTCACCCCTCCACTTT.